This T cell receptor beta chain was captured by sequencing in a study of blood T cell repertoires in COVID-19 (dated by TCRdb to the early 2020s). At the level of the whole study: Samples from collaborators originated in the United States, Italy and Spain and spanned both the acute and convalescent phases of COVID-19. The prospective study material was composed of cDNA or gDNA derived from T cells, B-cell-depleted T cells, or PBMCs. Deeply sampled blood TCRbeta repertoires from subjects exposed to, actively infected with, or recovered from COVID-19 were included in the dataset. The repertoires were made available in a free public database intended to serve as a resource for research on the immune response to SARS-CoV-2. Samples were obtained from the ongoing ImmuneRACE study (first 160 participants) and from 1,254 subjects provided by 6 global collaborators. Nearly every sample came with metadata listing a de-identified subject ID, COVID-19 status, age in years and sex. Where available, HLA class I and class II types were taken from metadata supplied by the sample provider and were not determined by assay-based typing.

The investigation overall reported the following: Clinical and demographic metadata were provided uncurated, with the amount varying by source and participant.

According to the germline V gene (reference sequence), CDR1 reads GTSNPN and CDR2 reads SVGIG. Including cysteine and phenylalanine, the CDR3 has 14 amino acids. The only DNA kept is the CDR3, 42 bases in frame from the first base. V lost 3 bases and J lost 3 bases; the stretch between them is 14 bases long. A remark on this clone: It lacks a known antigen. No much larger clone exists at a distance of one base, and base qualities are not known.

Enrolling through a virtual design, the prospective study's participants ranged in age from roughly 18 to 89 years and lived across 24 United States geographic areas. To assign participants to cohorts, the prospective study relied on clinical history that participants themselves reported in a screening survey and a study questionnaire. A participant counted as exposed if, within 2 weeks of entering the study, that participant had been in contact with someone who had a PCR-confirmed or clinician-diagnosed COVID-19 case. In the prospective study, mobile phlebotomists collected whole blood, serum and a nasopharyngeal or oropharyngeal swab from each participant. Prospective study participants could optionally give additional blood draws and questionnaires over an approximately 2-month period. Prospective study blood samples were shipped either frozen or at room temperature before DNA extraction. TCRbeta CDR3 regions were amplified from genomic DNA by means of the immunoSEQ Assay, a bias-controlled multiplex PCR. Regarding the original processing steps: Within the assay, amplification of reference gene primers was used to estimate how many nucleated cells each sample contained. To quantify the absolute abundance of each unique TCRbeta CDR3 rearrangement, sequence reads were collapsed and filtered. Productive Simpson clonality was computed per sample as the square root of Simpson's diversity index over productive rearrangements. TCRdb re-hosts the immuneACCESS table, in-frame sequences only. Its copies lack some clones; in the studies checked, an unresolved V gene accounts for under half of them, and the cause for the rest is not known. D and trimming were read from the DNA, whereas the V and J calls and clone size are those reported in that table. The sample contains approximately 250,000 clones, approximately 89% of them found a single time. The top ten hold 3% to 3.5% of the sample.

The material sequenced was PBMCs or T cells enriched from blood (not recorded which). The sequence joins TRBV30 to TRBJ2-5; there is no confident call for the D gene. This TCR was sampled from a woman aged 40 to 50 who had been exposed to COVID-19. The nucleotides read TGTGCCTGGAGCCCAGGTGGGTTGGAAGAGACCCAGTACTTC. It translates to CAWSPGGLEETQYF.